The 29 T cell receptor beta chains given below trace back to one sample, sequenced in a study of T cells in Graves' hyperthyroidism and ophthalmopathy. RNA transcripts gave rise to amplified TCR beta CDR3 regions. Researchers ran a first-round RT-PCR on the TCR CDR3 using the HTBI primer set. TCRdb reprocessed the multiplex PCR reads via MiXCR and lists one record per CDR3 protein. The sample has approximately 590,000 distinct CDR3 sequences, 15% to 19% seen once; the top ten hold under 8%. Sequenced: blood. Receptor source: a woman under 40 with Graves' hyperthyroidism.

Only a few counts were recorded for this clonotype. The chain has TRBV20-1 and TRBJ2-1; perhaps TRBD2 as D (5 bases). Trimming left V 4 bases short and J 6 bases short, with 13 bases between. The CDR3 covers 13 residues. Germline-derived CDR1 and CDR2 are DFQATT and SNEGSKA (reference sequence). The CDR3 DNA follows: TGCAGTGCTATAAGCGGTACTATCAATGAGCAGTTCTTC. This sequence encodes CSAISGTINEQFF.

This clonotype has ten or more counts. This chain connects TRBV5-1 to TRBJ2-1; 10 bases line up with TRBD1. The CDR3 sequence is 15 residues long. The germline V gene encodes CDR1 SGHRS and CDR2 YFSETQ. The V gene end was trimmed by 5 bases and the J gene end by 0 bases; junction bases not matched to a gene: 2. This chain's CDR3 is CASSWTGGSYNEQFF. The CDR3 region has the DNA TGCGCCAGCAGTTGGACAGGGGGCTCCTACAATGAGCAGTTCTTC.

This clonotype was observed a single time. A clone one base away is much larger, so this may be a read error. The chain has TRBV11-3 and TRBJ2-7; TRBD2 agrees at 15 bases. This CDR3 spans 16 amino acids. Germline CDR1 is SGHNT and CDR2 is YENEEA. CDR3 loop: CVSSARTSGRASEQYF. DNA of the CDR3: TGTGTCAGCAGCGCTCGGACTAGCGGGAGGGCCAGCGAGCAGTACTTC.

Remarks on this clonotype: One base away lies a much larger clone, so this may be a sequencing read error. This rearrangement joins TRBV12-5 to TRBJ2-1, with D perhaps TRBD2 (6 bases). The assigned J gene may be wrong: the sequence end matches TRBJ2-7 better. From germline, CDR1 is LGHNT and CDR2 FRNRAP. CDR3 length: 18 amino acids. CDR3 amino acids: CASGLGILGGAAYNEQYF. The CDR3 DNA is TGTGCTAGTGGTTTGGGGATTCTCGGGGGAGCTGCGTACAATGAGCAGTACTTC.

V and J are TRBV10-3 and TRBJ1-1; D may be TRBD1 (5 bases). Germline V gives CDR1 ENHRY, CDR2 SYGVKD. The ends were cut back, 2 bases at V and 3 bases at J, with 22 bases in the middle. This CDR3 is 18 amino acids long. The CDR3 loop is CAISEPIDAGYRDTEAFF. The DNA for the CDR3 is TGTGCCATCAGTGAGCCTATAGATGCAGGGTATCGGGACACTGAAGCTTTCTTT.

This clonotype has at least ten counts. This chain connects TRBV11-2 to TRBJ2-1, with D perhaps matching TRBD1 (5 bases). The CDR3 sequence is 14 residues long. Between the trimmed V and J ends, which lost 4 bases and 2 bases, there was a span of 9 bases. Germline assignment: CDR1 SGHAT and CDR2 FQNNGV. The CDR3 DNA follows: TGTGCCAGCAGCTACAGGACGGCCTACAATGAGCAGTTCTTC. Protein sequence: CASSYRTAYNEQFF. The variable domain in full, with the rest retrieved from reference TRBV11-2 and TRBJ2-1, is EAGVAQSPRYKIIEKRQSVAFWCNPISGHATLYWYQQILGQGPKLLIQFQNNGVVDDSQLPKDRFSAERLKGVDSTLKIQPAKLEDSAVYLCASSYRTAYNEQFFGPGTRLTVL.

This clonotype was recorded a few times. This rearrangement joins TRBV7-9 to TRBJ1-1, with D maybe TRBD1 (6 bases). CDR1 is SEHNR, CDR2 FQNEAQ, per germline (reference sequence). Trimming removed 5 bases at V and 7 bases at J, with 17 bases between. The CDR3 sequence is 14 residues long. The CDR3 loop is CASSPRTEGGEAFF. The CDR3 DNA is TGTGCCAGCAGCCCTAGGACAGAGGGTGGTGAAGCTTTCTTT.

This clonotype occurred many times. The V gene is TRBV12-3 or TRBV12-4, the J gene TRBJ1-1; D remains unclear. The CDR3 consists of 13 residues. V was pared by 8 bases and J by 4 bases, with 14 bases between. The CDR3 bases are TGTGCCAGCGCGGGTTGGGCGGTCACTGAAGCTTTCTTT. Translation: CASAGWAVTEAFF.

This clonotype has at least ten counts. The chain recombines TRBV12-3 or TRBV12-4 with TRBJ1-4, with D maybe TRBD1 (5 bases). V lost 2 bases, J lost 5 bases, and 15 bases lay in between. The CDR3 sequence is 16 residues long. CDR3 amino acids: CASSLYLPPGNEKLFF. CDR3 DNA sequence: TGTGCCAGCAGTTTATACCTTCCACCAGGGAATGAAAAACTGTTTTTT.

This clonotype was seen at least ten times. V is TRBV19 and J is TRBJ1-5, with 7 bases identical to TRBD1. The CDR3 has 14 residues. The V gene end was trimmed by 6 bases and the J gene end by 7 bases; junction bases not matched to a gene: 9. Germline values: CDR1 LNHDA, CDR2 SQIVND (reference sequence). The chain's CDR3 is CASRGQTPVQPQHF. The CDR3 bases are TGTGCCAGTAGGGGACAGACTCCCGTACAGCCCCAGCATTTT.

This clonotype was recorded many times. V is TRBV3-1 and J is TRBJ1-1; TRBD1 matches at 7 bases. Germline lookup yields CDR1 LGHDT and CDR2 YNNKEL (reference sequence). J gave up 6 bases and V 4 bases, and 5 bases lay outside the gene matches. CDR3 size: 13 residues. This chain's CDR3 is CASSLGTVAEAFF. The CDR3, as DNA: TGTGCCAGCAGCCTCGGGACAGTGGCTGAAGCTTTCTTT.

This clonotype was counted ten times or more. In nucleotides, the CDR3 is TGTGCCAGCAGCAGATCAGCGGCCCAGCCTCACAATGAGCAGTTCTTC. Protein product: CASSRSAAQPHNEQFF. The chain links TRBV7-3 to TRBJ2-1; tentatively, D is TRBD2 (5 bases). CDR1 is SGHTA, CDR2 FQGTGA, per germline. V was cut by 5 bases and J by 5 bases, with 19 bases left in between. This CDR3 contains 16 residues.

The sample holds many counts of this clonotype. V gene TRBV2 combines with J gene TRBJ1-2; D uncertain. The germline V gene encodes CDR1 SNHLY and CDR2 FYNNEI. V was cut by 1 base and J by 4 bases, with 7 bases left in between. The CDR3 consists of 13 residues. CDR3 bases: TGTGCCAGCAGTGAAGGAGGGCCCTATGGCTACACCTTC. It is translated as CASSEGGPYGYTF.

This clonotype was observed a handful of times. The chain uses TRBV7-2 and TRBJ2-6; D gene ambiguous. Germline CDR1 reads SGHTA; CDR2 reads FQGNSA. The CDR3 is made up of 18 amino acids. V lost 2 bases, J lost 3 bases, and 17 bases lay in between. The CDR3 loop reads CASSLMPGSGGGANVLTF. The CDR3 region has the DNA TGTGCCAGCAGCTTAATGCCCGGGTCAGGCGGTGGGGCCAACGTCCTGACTTTC. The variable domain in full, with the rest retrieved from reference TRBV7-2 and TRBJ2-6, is GAGVSQSPSNKVTEKGKDVELRCDPISGHTALYWYRQSLGQGLEFLIYFQGNSAPDKSGLPSDRFSAERTGGSVSTLTIQRTQQEDSAVYLCASSLMPGSGGGANVLTFGAGSRLTVL.

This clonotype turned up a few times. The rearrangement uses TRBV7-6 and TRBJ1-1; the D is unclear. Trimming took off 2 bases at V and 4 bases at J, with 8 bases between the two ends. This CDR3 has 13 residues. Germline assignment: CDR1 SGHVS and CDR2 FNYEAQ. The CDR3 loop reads CASSLKGRTEAFF. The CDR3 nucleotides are TGTGCCAGCAGCTTAAAAGGGCGCACTGAAGCTTTCTTT.

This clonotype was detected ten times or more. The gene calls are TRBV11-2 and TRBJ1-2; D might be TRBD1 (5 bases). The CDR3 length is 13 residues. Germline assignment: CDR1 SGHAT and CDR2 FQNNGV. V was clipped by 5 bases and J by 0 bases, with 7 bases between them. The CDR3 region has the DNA TGTGCCAGCAGCCCGACAGCTAACTATGGCTACACCTTC. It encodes CASSPTANYGYTF.

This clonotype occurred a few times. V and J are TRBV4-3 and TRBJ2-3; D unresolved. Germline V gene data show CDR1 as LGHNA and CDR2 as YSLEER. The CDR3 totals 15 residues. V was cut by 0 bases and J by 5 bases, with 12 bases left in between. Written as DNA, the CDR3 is TGCGCCAGCAGCCAAGATGTCTCACAACAAGATACGCAGTATTTT. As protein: CASSQDVSQQDTQYF.

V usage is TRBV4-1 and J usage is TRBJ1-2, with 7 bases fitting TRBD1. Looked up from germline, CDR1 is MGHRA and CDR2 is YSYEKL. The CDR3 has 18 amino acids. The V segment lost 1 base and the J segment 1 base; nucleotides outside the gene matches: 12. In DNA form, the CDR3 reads TGCGCCAGCAGCCAAGGGACAGTCCGGGACAGACTTAACTATGGCTACACCTTC. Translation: CASSQGTVRDRLNYGYTF.

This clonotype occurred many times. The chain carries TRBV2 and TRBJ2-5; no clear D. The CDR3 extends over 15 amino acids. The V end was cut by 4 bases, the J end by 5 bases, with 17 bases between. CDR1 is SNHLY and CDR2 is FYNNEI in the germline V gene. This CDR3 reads CASSASVKLMETQYF. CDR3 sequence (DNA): TGTGCCAGCAGTGCGAGTGTTAAGTTAATGGAGACCCAGTACTTC. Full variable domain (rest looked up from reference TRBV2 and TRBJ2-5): EPEVTQTPSHQVTQMGQEVILRCVPISNHLYFYWYRQILGQKVEFLVSFYNNEISEKSEIFDDQFSVERPDGSNFTLKIRSTKLEDSAMYFCASSASVKLMETQYFGPGTRLLVL.

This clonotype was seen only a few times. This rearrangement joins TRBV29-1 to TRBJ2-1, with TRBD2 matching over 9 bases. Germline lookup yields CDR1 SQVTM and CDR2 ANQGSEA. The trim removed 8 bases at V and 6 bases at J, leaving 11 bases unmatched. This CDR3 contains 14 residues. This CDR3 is CSTDSGRSGNEQFF. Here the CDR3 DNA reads TGCAGCACGGATAGCGGGAGATCGGGCAATGAGCAGTTCTTC.

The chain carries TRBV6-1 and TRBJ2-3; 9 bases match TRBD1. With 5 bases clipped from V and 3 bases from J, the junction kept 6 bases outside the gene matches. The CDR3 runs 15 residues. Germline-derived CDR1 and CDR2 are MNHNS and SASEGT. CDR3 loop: CASSLTGGWTDTQYF. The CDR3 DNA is TGTGCCAGCAGTTTGACAGGGGGGTGGACAGATACGCAGTATTTT.

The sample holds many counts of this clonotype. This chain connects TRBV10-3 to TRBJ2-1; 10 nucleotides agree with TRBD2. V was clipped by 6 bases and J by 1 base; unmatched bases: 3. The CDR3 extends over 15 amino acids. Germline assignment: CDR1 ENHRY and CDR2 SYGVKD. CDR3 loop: CAISPTSGSYNEQFF. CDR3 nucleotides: TGTGCCATCAGCCCGACTAGCGGGTCCTACAATGAGCAGTTCTTC.

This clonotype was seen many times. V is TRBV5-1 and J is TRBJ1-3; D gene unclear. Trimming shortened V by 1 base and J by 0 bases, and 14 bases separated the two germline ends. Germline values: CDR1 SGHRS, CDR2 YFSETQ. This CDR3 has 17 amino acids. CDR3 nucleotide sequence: TGCGCCAGCAGCTTGACCTACTACCTGAGCTCTGGAAACACCATATATTTT. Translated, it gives CASSLTYYLSSGNTIYF.

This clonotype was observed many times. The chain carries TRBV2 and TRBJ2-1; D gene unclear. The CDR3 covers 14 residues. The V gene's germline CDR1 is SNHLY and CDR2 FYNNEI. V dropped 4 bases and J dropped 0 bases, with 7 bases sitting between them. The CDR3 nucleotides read TGTGCCAGCAGTGGAGGTGGCTCCTACAATGAGCAGTTCTTC. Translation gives CASSGGGSYNEQFF.

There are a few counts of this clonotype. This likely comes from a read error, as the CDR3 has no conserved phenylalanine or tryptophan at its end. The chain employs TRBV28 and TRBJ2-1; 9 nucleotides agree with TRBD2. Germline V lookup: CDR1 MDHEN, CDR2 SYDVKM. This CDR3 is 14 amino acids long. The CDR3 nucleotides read TGCGCCAGCATTTTGACTAGCGGCTACAATGAGCAGTTCCTC. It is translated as CASILTSGYNEQFL.

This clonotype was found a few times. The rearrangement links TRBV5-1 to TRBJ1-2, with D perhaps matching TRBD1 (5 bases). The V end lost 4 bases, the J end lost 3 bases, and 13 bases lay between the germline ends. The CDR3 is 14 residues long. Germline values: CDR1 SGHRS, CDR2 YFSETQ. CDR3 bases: TGCGCCAGCAGCGCTCAGGGTGGGGACTATGGCTACACCTTC. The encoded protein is CASSAQGGDYGYTF.

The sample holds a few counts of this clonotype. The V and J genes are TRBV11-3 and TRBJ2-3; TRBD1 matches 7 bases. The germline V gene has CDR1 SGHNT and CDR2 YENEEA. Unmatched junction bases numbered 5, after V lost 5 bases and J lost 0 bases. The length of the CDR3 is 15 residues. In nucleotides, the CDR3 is TGTGCCAGCAGCCCGGGACAGATGAGCACAGATACGCAGTATTTT. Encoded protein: CASSPGQMSTDTQYF.

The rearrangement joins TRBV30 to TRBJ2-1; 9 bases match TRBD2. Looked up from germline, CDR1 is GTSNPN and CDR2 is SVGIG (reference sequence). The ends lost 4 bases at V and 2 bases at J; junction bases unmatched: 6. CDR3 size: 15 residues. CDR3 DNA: TGTGCCTGGATCGCTGGGACTAGCACCTACAATGAGCAGTTCTTC. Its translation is CAWIAGTSTYNEQFF.

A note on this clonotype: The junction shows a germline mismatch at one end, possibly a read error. As DNA, the CDR3 is TGTGCCAGCAAGGCTACCTCCTCCTACGATGAGCAGTTCTTC. The encoded protein is CASKATSSYDEQFF. This sequence joins TRBV28 and TRBJ2-1; unclear D gene. There are 14 residues in the CDR3. Germline CDR1 reads MDHEN; CDR2 reads SYDVKM.